One and the same sample provided the 20 T cell receptor gamma chains below, sequenced in a study of γδ T cells in repeated Plasmodium falciparum infection. Bulk repertoires came from Vgamma9/Vdelta2+ or Vdelta2-negative gammadelta T cells flow-sorted from PBMC. TCRdb reprocessed the multiplex PCR reads using CATT. The sample comprises approximately 32,000 gamma-chain clones, over 1.3% of which are singletons, and around 19% rests with the top ten. Sequencing was performed on gamma-delta T cells from blood. These receptors originate from a pool of human donors (malaria-infected and uninfected, not separated).

As regards this clone: This sequence is one base from a far larger clone and is likely a read error. This sample includes further DNA sequences coding for the same CDR3. This rearrangement joins TRGV4 to TRGJP2. The CDR3 has 14 amino acids. The germline V gene has CDR1 EGSTGY and CDR2 YDSYTSSV. This CDR3 reads CATWDYSSDWIKTF. The DNA for the CDR3 is TGTGCTACCTGGGATTACAGTAGTGATTGGATCAAGACGTTT.

For this clone: A far more abundant clone sits one base away, making this likely a read error. The chain recombines TRGV9 with TRGJP. The J gene, not given by TCRdb, was assigned here from a germline match of the nucleotide sequence. This CDR3 is built from 17 residues. Germline V lookup: CDR1 GITISATS, CDR2 ISYDGTV (reference sequence). CDR3 DNA: TGTGCCCTGTGGGACAATCCGCAAGAGTTGGGCAAAAAAATCAAGGTATTT. Translation: CALWDNPQELGKKIKVF.

On this clone itself: The TCRdb record carries a much larger clone's protein, which differs from this DNA's translation at residue 4; a read error is the likely cause, and the protein listed here is the DNA translation. This sample includes further DNA sequences coding for the same CDR3. The V and J genes are TRGV9 and TRGJP. The J gene, missing from TCRdb, was assigned here through DNA to germline matching. The germline V gene has CDR1 GITISATS and CDR2 ISYDGTV (reference sequence). The CDR3 totals 17 residues. The CDR3 bases are TGTGCCTTGAGGGAGGTGGTATCCGAGTTGGGCAAAAAAATCAAGGTATTT. Translated: CALREVVSELGKKIKVF.

Many counts were recorded for this clone. The chain carries TRGV4 and TRGJ1 or TRGJ2. TCRdb carries no J gene annotation; the J gene was assigned here by matching the DNA with germline. Germline V gene lookup returns CDR1 EGSTGY and CDR2 YDSYTSSV. CDR3 length equals 14 residues. The V and J ends lost 1 base and 2 bases, in that order; junction bases with no gene match: 5. CDR3: CATWDGIHYYKKLF. The CDR3 nucleotides are TGTGCCACCTGGGATGGTATACATTATTATAAGAAACTCTTT.

This clone was seen more than once but under ten times. The TCRdb protein, from a much larger clone, departs from this DNA's translation at residue 11, likely by read error; the protein shown derives from the DNA. V is TRGV3 and J is TRGJP2. TCRdb lists no J gene, so it was determined here by aligning the DNA to germline. The CDR3 runs 14 residues. CDR1 and CDR2 (germline): VTNTFY, YDVSTARD (reference sequence). CDR3 nucleotides: TGTGCCACCTGGGACAGGTGGAGTGATTGGGTCAAGACGTTT. This gives the protein CATWDRWSDWVKTF.

This clone was seen ten or more times. The likely explanation is a read error, given a far larger clone one base away. At the DNA level, this CDR3 is encoded by other sequences in the same sample as well. The V and J genes are TRGV9 and TRGJ1 or TRGJ2. TCRdb offers no J gene call, so here the DNA was matched to germline to obtain one. Per the germline V gene, CDR1 is GITISATS and CDR2 is ISYDGTV (reference sequence). The CDR3 length is 13 residues. The CDR3 reads CALWEAFYYKKLF. CDR3 in DNA: TGTGCCCTGTGGGAGGCTTTTTATTATAAGAAACTCTTT.

About this clone itself: A read error likely explains this, since a far larger clone differs by one base. The sample holds other DNA sequences that translate to the same CDR3. The J gene is TRGJ1 or TRGJ2, the V gene TRGV4. TCRdb records no J gene; here it was assigned by comparing the DNA to germline. V lost 0 bases and J lost 7; bases outside the gene matches: 9. The CDR3 has 14 amino acids. The germline V gene encodes CDR1 EGSTGY and CDR2 YDSYTSSV. CDR3 DNA: TGTGCCACCTGGGATGGGCCTCGTCGCTATAAGAAACTCTTT. Amino acid sequence: CATWDGPRRYKKLF.

Concerning this clone itself: TCRdb pairs this DNA with a much larger clone's protein that differs at residue 7, likely a read error; the protein shown was translated from the DNA. This chain uses TRGV9 with TRGJ1 or TRGJ2. V was clipped by 3 bases and J by 3 bases; unmatched bases: 8. The germline V gene encodes CDR1 GITISATS and CDR2 ISYDGTV (reference sequence). The CDR3 has 14 residues. CDR3 protein: CALWEKSLYYKKLF. The CDR3 DNA reads as TGTGCCTTGTGGGAGAAGTCCCTTTATTATAAGAAACTCTTT.

The sample holds a few counts of this clone. One base separates it from a far larger clone, so it is likely a read error. This specimen includes other DNA sequences encoding the same CDR3. The V gene was identified as TRGV9, while no J gene was called. This CDR3 contains 13 residues. Germline CDR1 and CDR2: GITISATS and ISYDGTV (reference sequence). CDR3 nucleotides: TGTGCCTTGTGGGAGGTCACCACTGATAAGAAGCTCTTT. This encodes CALWEVTTDKKLF.

This clone was counted at least ten times. This likely traces to a read error, being one base from a far larger clone. Within the sample, other DNA sequences also encode this same CDR3. In nucleotides, the CDR3 is TGTGCCTTGTGGCAGGTGAGTCGGCAAGAGTTGGGCAAAAAAATCAAGGTATTT. Its translation is CALWQVSRQELGKKIKVF. This chain joins TRGV9 and TRGJP. The CDR3 length is 18 residues. The V gene's germline CDR1 is GITISATS and CDR2 ISYDGTV (reference sequence).

As concerns this clone: A read error is likely here: a far larger clone is one base away. The sample carries other DNA sequences with the same CDR3. A V gene of TRGV9 was called, but no J gene was assigned. Germline-derived CDR1 and CDR2 are GITISATS and ISYDGTV (reference sequence). The CDR3 totals 17 residues. The CDR3 sequence: CALWEVGPELGKKIKVF. The CDR3 DNA reads as TGTGCCTTGTGGGAGGTGGGACCGGAGTTGGGCAAAAAAATCAAGGTATTC.

Concerning this clone itself: The protein TCRdb gives is from a much larger clone and does not agree with this DNA's translation at residue 10, likely a read error; the protein shown here comes from the DNA. The chain recombines TRGV9 with TRGJP. TCRdb carries no J gene annotation; the J gene was assigned here by matching the DNA with germline. The CDR3 sequence is 18 residues long. The germline CDR1 and CDR2 sequences are GITISATS and ISYDGTV (reference sequence). The trim removed 2 bases at V and 9 bases at J, leaving 13 bases unmatched. The CDR3 sequence: CALWEAQSIMLGKKIKVF. CDR3 bases: TGTGCCTTGTGGGAGGCCCAAAGTATAATGTTGGGCAAAAAAATCAAGGTATTT.

This clone was picked up many times. This likely stems from a read error, as it lies one base from a far larger clone. At the DNA level, this CDR3 is encoded by other sequences in the same sample as well. The rearrangement uses TRGV9 and TRGJP. TCRdb is silent on the J gene; assignment here came from matching the DNA to germline. This CDR3 has 20 amino acids. J gave up 6 bases and V 1 base, and 15 bases lay outside the gene matches. Germline V gene sequence: CDR1 GITISATS, CDR2 ISYDGTV (reference sequence). The CDR3, as DNA: TGTGCCTTGTGGGAGGTCTGGTCTCTATTGGGAGAGTTGGGCAAAAAAATCAAGGTATTT. Its translation: CALWEVWSLLGELGKKIKVF.

This clone was seen repeatedly, ten times or more. The likely explanation is a read error, given a far larger clone one base away. This chain uses TRGV4 with TRGJ1 or TRGJ2. TCRdb carries no J gene annotation; the J gene was assigned here by matching the DNA with germline. This CDR3 comprises 13 residues. Germline V gene lookup returns CDR1 EGSTGY and CDR2 YDSYTSSV. V was pared by 1 base and J by 4 bases, with 4 bases of the junction left unmatched. In nucleotides, the CDR3 is TGTGCCACCTGGGATGGCCGATATTATAAGAAACTCTTT. Encoded protein: CATWDGRYYKKLF.

Note on this clone: TCRdb assigns this DNA the protein of a much larger clone, which departs from its translation at residue 5; this likely reflects a read error, and the protein shown comes from translating the DNA. The V call is TRGV9, the J call TRGJ1 or TRGJ2. No J gene was available from TCRdb, and it was assigned here by a germline match of the DNA. The CDR3 has 14 residues. CDR1 and CDR2 from the germline V gene are GITISATS and ISYDGTV (reference sequence). Written as DNA, the CDR3 is TGTGCCTTGTGGGTGGTGCTCCTTGGTTATAAGAAACTCTTT. It encodes CALWVVLLGYKKLF.

A note on this clone: TCRdb assigns this DNA the protein of a much larger clone, which departs from its translation at residue 4; this likely reflects a read error, and the protein shown comes from translating the DNA. The chain links TRGV9 to TRGJP. No J segment appears in TCRdb, so it was assigned here by matching the sequence to germline. The CDR3 length is 17 residues. Germline lookup yields CDR1 GITISATS and CDR2 ISYDGTV (reference sequence). The CDR3 DNA reads as TGTGCCTTGGGGGAGCCTATACAAGAGTTGGGCAAAAAAATCAAGGTATTT. Residues: CALGEPIQELGKKIKVF.

Ten or more counts support this clone. No J gene call was made, and the V gene is TRGV3. This CDR3 comprises 12 residues. From germline, CDR1 is VTNTFY and CDR2 YDVSTARD (reference sequence). The CDR3 reads CATWDRPKFILF. The CDR3 DNA reads TGTGCCACCTGGGACAGGCCCAAATTTATACTCTTT.

This clone came up a few times. Only one base separates this from a far larger clonotype, so it likely reflects a read error. Different DNA sequences within this sample yield the same CDR3. The CDR3 DNA sequence: TGTGCCTTGTGGGAGGCTCATCAAGAGTTGGGCAAAAAGATCAAGGTATTT. This translates into CALWEAHQELGKKIKVF. The rearrangement links TRGV9 to TRGJP. Here the J gene came from matching the DNA to germline, since TCRdb omits it. From germline, CDR1 is GITISATS and CDR2 ISYDGTV (reference sequence). The CDR3 contains 17 residues.

This clone was seen only a few times. TCRdb assigns this DNA the protein of a much larger clone, which departs from its translation at residue 4; this likely reflects a read error, and the protein shown comes from translating the DNA. V usage is TRGV8 and J usage is TRGJ1 or TRGJ2. TCRdb records no J gene; here it was assigned by comparing the DNA to germline. The CDR3 sequence is 13 residues long. The germline gives CDR1 VENAVY, CDR2 YDSYNSRV. The CDR3 DNA is TGTGCCACCCGGGACCGCTATTATTATAAGAAACTCTTT. Translated: CATRDRYYYKKLF.

As regards this clone: A read error likely explains why the TCRdb protein, taken from a much larger clone, differs from this DNA's translation at residue 5; the protein shown is translated from the DNA. J is TRGJP and V is TRGV9. The J gene is absent in TCRdb and was assigned here via DNA matching to germline. Germline V gene lookup returns CDR1 GITISATS and CDR2 ISYDGTV (reference sequence). The length of the CDR3 is 17 residues. V dropped 5 bases and J dropped 4; count of bases not matched to a gene: 8. The CDR3 region has the DNA TGTGCCTTGTGGGGGGTACGACAAGAGTTGGGCAAAAAAATCAAGGTATTT. It encodes CALWGVRQELGKKIKVF.